The 10 T cell receptor beta chains reported below all come from one sample, sequenced in a study of OX40 agonist ivuxolimab in advanced cancers. Generated by immunoSEQ multiplex PCR, the TCRdb table keeps only in-frame clones and is missing some. The sample has 100,000 or so clones, roughly 94% seen once; the top ten hold roughly 0.17%. The sample was CD4+ or CD8+ T cells sorted from blood, taken in a trial of the OX40 agonist ivuxolimab. The source of these receptors is an adult with an advanced solid tumor such as melanoma, head and neck, liver or kidney cancer.

The chain carries TRBV11-2 and TRBJ1-2; the match to TRBD1 covers 7 bases. Germline V gene data show CDR1 as SGHAT and CDR2 as FQNNGV. Trimming removed 3 bases from V and 4 bases from J; junction bases left unmatched: 5. CDR3 size: 14 residues. The CDR3 region is CASSFQAGGYGYTF. CDR3 in DNA: TGTGCCAGCAGCTTTCAGGCAGGGGGCTATGGCTACACCTTC.

V is TRBV27 and J is TRBJ2-7; 7 bases fit TRBD2. The CDR3 runs 17 residues. The ends lost 5 bases at V and 3 bases at J; junction bases unmatched: 16. The V gene's germline CDR1 is MNHEY and CDR2 SMNVEV (reference sequence). CDR3: CASSGFGLDRRGYEQYF. The CDR3 nucleotides are TGTGCCAGCAGTGGATTCGGACTAGACCGAAGGGGCTACGAGCAGTACTTC.

This clone has more than one count but fewer than ten. V usage is TRBV6-6 and J usage is TRBJ1-6, with D possibly being TRBD1 (5 bases). Germline assignment: CDR1 MNHNY and CDR2 SVGAGI (reference sequence). Trimming cost V 10 bases and J 7 bases, with 17 bases left between them. This CDR3 is 14 amino acids long. The CDR3 DNA is TGTGCCACCAAATCCCGGGACGTAAATTCACCCCTCCACTTT. This sequence encodes CATKSRDVNSPLHF.

The genes are TRBV29-1 and TRBJ2-3, with 13 nucleotides matching TRBD2. The CDR3 covers 14 residues. The V gene's germline CDR1 is SQVTM and CDR2 ANQGSEA. Germline trimming cut 3 bases from V and 5 bases from J; bases unmatched to any gene: 2. CDR3 nucleotide sequence: TGCAGCGTTGAGGGGACTAGCGGGGTAGATACGCAGTATTTT. Amino acids: CSVEGTSGVDTQYF.

In its sample, this clone was seen once. The rearrangement joins TRBV7-2 to TRBJ2-5, with a weak D call TRBD2 (6 bases). This CDR3 comprises 14 residues. Germline V gene data show CDR1 as SGHTA and CDR2 as FQGNSA. The V gene lost 2 bases and the J gene lost 4 bases, with 11 bases spanning the gap. CDR3 nucleotide sequence: TGTGCCAGCAGCTTAAGGCGGGGCGGAGAGACCCAGTACTTC. Translated, it gives CASSLRRGGETQYF.

V usage is TRBV5-1 and J usage is TRBJ2-2, with TRBD2 as a possible D gene (6 bases). Germline CDR1 and CDR2: SGHRS and YFSETQ. V was pared by 4 bases and J by 2 bases, with 15 bases between. This CDR3 is 16 amino acids long. CDR3 sequence: CASSGAGTPNTGELFF. CDR3 coding DNA: TGCGCCAGCAGCGGGGCCGGGACTCCTAACACCGGGGAGCTGTTTTTT.

CDR3 sequence: CASSLEGPTDTQYF. For the CDR3, the DNA is TGCGCCAGCAGCTTGGAAGGACCCACAGATACGCAGTATTTT. The chain employs TRBV5-1 and TRBJ2-3; D ambiguous. The CDR3 runs 14 residues. Trimming left V 0 bases short and J 2 bases short, with 7 bases between. Germline values: CDR1 SGHRS, CDR2 YFSETQ.

J is TRBJ1-5 and V is TRBV5-6; D is ambiguous. The CDR3 consists of 14 residues. V dropped 0 bases and J dropped 9 bases, with 13 bases sitting between them. The germline V gene has CDR1 SGHDT and CDR2 YYEEEE. CDR3 coding DNA: TGTGCCAGCAGCTTGGGATCGGGGTTAGGGCCCCAGCATTTT. Translation gives CASSLGSGLGPQHF.

CDR3 region: CASSGDIEGETQYF. The CDR3 DNA follows: TGTGCCAGCAGCGGGGACATTGAGGGGGAGACCCAGTACTTC. This chain connects TRBV7-4 to TRBJ2-5; tentatively, D is TRBD1 (6 bases). V was clipped by 5 bases and J by 5 bases, with 15 bases between them. The germline CDR1 and CDR2 sequences are SGHVT and SQSDAQ. This CDR3 region has 14 residues.

The chain is built from TRBV6-5 and TRBJ1-3; D gene uncertain. Trimming stripped 8 bases from V and 0 bases from J, with 14 bases between. There are 15 residues in the CDR3. Germline CDR1 is MNHEY and CDR2 is SVGAGI. This chain's CDR3 is CASGGLDLSGNTIYF. The CDR3, as DNA: TGTGCCAGCGGCGGCTTAGACCTCTCTGGAAACACCATATATTTT.